This T cell receptor (beta chain) was obtained from a study of T-cell memory formation after mild COVID-19. About the research overall: TCR clusters mostly belonged to single donors.

This clonotype was picked up a small number of times. Its antigen is unidentified. Each CDR3 protein gets one entry after TCRdb re-called the 5' RACE reads with MiXCR. This table has 65,000 to 90,000 distinct CDR3 sequences, approximately 15% appearing once. Regarding the study as a whole: The finding that pre-infection memory included some responding clones suggested that cross-reactive memory joined. Contracting CD4+ clones sat mainly in CM and EM; CD8+ in EMRA.

Losses at the gene ends were 3 bases for V and 5 bases for J; bases not matched to a gene: 6. The CDR3 is 16 residues long. CDR1 is SGHVS and CDR2 is FQNEAQ in the germline V gene. The sample consisted of PBMCs or a T cell subset sorted from them (not recorded which). The chain combines TRBV7-8 with TRBJ2-1, with 11 positions matching TRBD1. The TCR originated in an adult woman who had mild COVID-19 (a few samples of this study predate the infection). Cell type and time point are not known. The CDR3 DNA sequence: TGTGCCAGCAGCTTCCCCGGGACAGGGGGGAACAATGAGCAGTTCTTC. Translating it yields CASSFPGTGGNNEQFF.